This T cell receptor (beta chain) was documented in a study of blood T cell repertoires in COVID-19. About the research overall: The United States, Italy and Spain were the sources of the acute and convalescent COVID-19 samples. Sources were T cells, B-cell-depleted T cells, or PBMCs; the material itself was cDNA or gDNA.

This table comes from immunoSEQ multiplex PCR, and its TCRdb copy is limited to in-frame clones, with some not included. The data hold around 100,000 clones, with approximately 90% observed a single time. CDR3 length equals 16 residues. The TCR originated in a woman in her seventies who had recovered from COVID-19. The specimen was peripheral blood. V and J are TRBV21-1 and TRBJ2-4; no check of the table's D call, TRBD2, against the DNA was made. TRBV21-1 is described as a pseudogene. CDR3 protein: CASSNGRGTFKNIQYF. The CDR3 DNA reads TGTGCCAGCAGCAATGGGCGGGGCACCTTCAAAAACATTCAGTACTTC.